Listed below are T cell receptor beta chains from one sample, sequenced in a study of T cell repertoires in cytomegalovirus infection. MiXCR was run by TCRdb on the reads, yielding one entry per CDR3 protein. The sample contains just under 550,000 distinct CDR3 sequences, approximately 26% of which appear only once. Material for sequencing was PBMCs. These TCRs come from a human donor in good health (CMV status not recorded). Some clones in this sample may be carry-over from other donors' samples. CDR3s include the opening cysteine and the closing phenylalanine or tryptophan. D genes are given only for firm matches. For some rows the clone size is stated as once, few or many, or as a class when expanded; others skip it.

V gene: TRBV6-1; clone size: few; CDR3 length: 15; J gene: TRBJ1-5; D gene: TRBD1; CDR3 DNA: TGTGCCAGCAGCGGGACAGCTAATAGCAATCAGCCCCAGCATTTT; CDR3 protein: CASSGTANSNQPQHF
V gene: TRBV7-2; clone size: many; CDR3 length: 16; J gene: TRBJ2-1; D gene: -; CDR3 DNA: TGTGCCAGCAGCTTAAATCGAGCCGGTAACGGCAATGAGCAGTTCTTC; CDR3 protein: CASSLNRAGNGNEQFF
V gene: TRBV28; clone size: -; CDR3 length: 13; J gene: TRBJ2-5; D gene: -; CDR3 DNA: TGTACCAGCAGTGGAGGGTACCAAGAGACCCAGTACTTC; CDR3 protein: CTSSGGYQETQYF
V gene: TRBV7-9; clone size: -; CDR3 length: 16; J gene: TRBJ2-1; D gene: TRBD2; CDR3 DNA: TGTGCCAGCAGCTCGACCGGGGAGGGCCTGTACAATGAGCAGTTCTTC; CDR3 protein: CASSSTGEGLYNEQFF
V gene: TRBV7-6; clone size: many; CDR3 length: 14; J gene: TRBJ1-2; D gene: -; CDR3 DNA: TGTGCCAGCAGCTTCGAAACGGGGGCTGGTGGCTACACCTTC; CDR3 protein: CASSFETGAGGYTF
V gene: TRBV5-6; clone size: -; CDR3 length: 14; J gene: TRBJ1-5; D gene: -; CDR3 DNA: TGTGCCAGCAGCACGACAGTTCGGAATCAGCCCCAGCATTTT; CDR3 protein: CASSTTVRNQPQHF
V gene: TRBV7-2; clone size: -; CDR3 length: 15; J gene: TRBJ1-2; D gene: -; CDR3 DNA: TGTGCCAGCAGCTTAGGGAGGGGATTTAACGATGGCTACACCTTC; CDR3 protein: CASSLGRGFNDGYTF
V gene: TRBV5-1; clone size: few; CDR3 length: 15; J gene: TRBJ2-5; D gene: -; CDR3 DNA: TGCGCCAGCAGCTTTACAGGCCTGCCCCAAGAGACCCAGTACTTC; CDR3 protein: CASSFTGLPQETQYF
V gene: TRBV28; clone size: few; CDR3 length: 17; J gene: TRBJ2-1; D gene: TRBD2; CDR3 DNA: TGTGCCAGCAGTTTAGTATTGAGGGCTAGCGGGGCCAATGAGCAGTTCTTC; CDR3 protein: CASSLVLRASGANEQFF
V gene: TRBV6-2/TRBV6-3; clone size: few; CDR3 length: 16; J gene: TRBJ2-6; D gene: -; CDR3 DNA: TGTGCCAGCAGTACTTACAGGATTACTGGGGCCAACGTCCTGACTTTC; CDR3 protein: CASSTYRITGANVLTF
V gene: TRBV19; clone size: few; CDR3 length: 15; J gene: TRBJ2-1; D gene: TRBD2; CDR3 DNA: TGTGCCAGTAGTCTCTTGGGAGGGCCGATGGATGAGCAGTTCTTC; CDR3 protein: CASSLLGGPMDEQFF
V gene: TRBV6-4; clone size: many; CDR3 length: 15; J gene: TRBJ2-1; D gene: TRBD2; CDR3 DNA: TGTGCCAGCAGTGTGCGGACTAGCGGGAGCAATGAGCAGTTCTTC; CDR3 protein: CASSVRTSGSNEQFF
V gene: TRBV10-3; clone size: -; CDR3 length: 14; J gene: TRBJ1-1; D gene: TRBD1; CDR3 DNA: TGTGCCATCAGCCCGCTCCGGGACAGAGCTGAAGCTTTCTTT; CDR3 protein: CAISPLRDRAEAFF
V gene: TRBV12-3/TRBV12-4; clone size: few; CDR3 length: 14; J gene: TRBJ1-4; D gene: TRBD1; CDR3 DNA: TGTGCCAGCAGACTCGGGACAGGAAATGAAAAACTGTTTTTT; CDR3 protein: CASRLGTGNEKLFF
V gene: TRBV7-9; clone size: many; CDR3 length: 15; J gene: TRBJ1-3; D gene: -; CDR3 DNA: TGTGCCAGCAGCGTGGTGGGGGAACCTGGAAACACCATATATTTT; CDR3 protein: CASSVVGEPGNTIYF
V gene: TRBV11-2; clone size: many; CDR3 length: 17; J gene: TRBJ2-3; D gene: -; CDR3 DNA: TGTGCCAGCAGCTTACCCGGTTCTGTCGGGATCACAGATACGCAGTATTTT; CDR3 protein: CASSLPGSVGITDTQYF
V gene: TRBV4-2; clone size: -; CDR3 length: 13; J gene: TRBJ2-1; D gene: -; CDR3 DNA: TGTGCCAGCAGCCAGTCTGGACAGAATGAGCAGTTCTTC; CDR3 protein: CASSQSGQNEQFF
V gene: TRBV19; clone size: -; CDR3 length: 16; J gene: TRBJ2-2; D gene: TRBD2; CDR3 DNA: TGTGCCAGTCATCTAGCGGGAGGGCCGAACACCGGGGAGCTGTTTTTT; CDR3 protein: CASHLAGGPNTGELFF
V gene: TRBV7-2; clone size: few; CDR3 length: 22; J gene: TRBJ2-3; D gene: TRBD2; CDR3 DNA: TGTGCCAGCAGCTTAGTTCGGTTGGCTAGCGGGAGTGGTTCATTGGGCACAGATACGCAGTATTTT; CDR3 protein: CASSLVRLASGSGSLGTDTQYF
V gene: TRBV5-6; clone size: few; CDR3 length: 17; J gene: TRBJ2-3; D gene: TRBD1; CDR3 DNA: TGTGCCAGCAGCTACCCATTGACAGGGGAGTCCACAGATACGCAGTATTTT; CDR3 protein: CASSYPLTGESTDTQYF
V gene: TRBV4-3; clone size: -; CDR3 length: 15; J gene: TRBJ2-1; D gene: -; CDR3 DNA: TGCGCCAGCAGCCAAGGGGCCCAAGGGGGCAATGAGCAGTTCTTC; CDR3 protein: CASSQGAQGGNEQFF
V gene: TRBV7-6; clone size: -; CDR3 length: 14; J gene: TRBJ2-7; D gene: TRBD1; CDR3 DNA: TGTGCCAGCAGCCCAAGGGACAGGGTGGGCGAGCAGTACTTC; CDR3 protein: CASSPRDRVGEQYF
V gene: TRBV6-1; clone size: -; CDR3 length: 14; J gene: TRBJ2-5; D gene: TRBD1; CDR3 DNA: TGTGCCAGCAGACCCAGGGGGGACAGGAGAACCCAGTACTTC; CDR3 protein: CASRPRGDRRTQYF
V gene: TRBV11-3; clone size: few; CDR3 length: 13; J gene: TRBJ2-1; D gene: -; CDR3 DNA: TGTGCCAGCAGCTTAGGGGTAGCTCCTGAGCAGTTCTTC; CDR3 protein: CASSLGVAPEQFF